The sequence of this TCR beta chain was determined in a study of response to subunit inactivated influenza vaccine. Notes on the study in general: After each seasonal influenza vaccination, few new T cells are recruited, the authors suggested.

Each CDR3 protein gets one entry after TCRdb re-called the RT-PCR reads with MiXCR. The repertoire has about 520,000 distinct CDR3 sequences, around 7.7% of them found once; the top ten carry over 10%. Points on this clonotype: Its antigen is unknown.

The sequenced sample was PBMCs from blood, obtained roughly 24 months after vaccination. This receptor was obtained from a man aged 50 to 75 who received an inactivated influenza vaccine.

CDR3 nucleotide sequence: TGTGCCAGCAGCCAACTTTGGAGTGGTCTATGGGGAGCGAATAAAGGCAATGAGCAGTTCTTC. This gives the protein CASSQLWSGLWGANKGNEQFF. The gene calls are TRBV4-2 and TRBJ2-1, with D possibly TRBD2 on 5 matching bases. The germline gives CDR1 LGHNA, CDR2 YNFKEQ. V dropped 2 bases and J dropped 6 bases, with 32 bases sitting between them. The CDR3 covers 21 residues.